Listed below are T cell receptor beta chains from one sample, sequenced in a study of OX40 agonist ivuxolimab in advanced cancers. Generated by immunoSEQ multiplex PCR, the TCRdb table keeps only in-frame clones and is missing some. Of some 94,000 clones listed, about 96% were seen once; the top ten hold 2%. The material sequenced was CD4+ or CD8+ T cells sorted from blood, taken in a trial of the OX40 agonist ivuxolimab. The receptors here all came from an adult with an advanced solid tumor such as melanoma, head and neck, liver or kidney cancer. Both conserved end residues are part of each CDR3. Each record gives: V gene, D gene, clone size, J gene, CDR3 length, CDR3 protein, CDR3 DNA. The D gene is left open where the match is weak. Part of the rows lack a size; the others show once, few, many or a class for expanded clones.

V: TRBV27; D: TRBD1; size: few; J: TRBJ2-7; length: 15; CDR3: CASSLGTGAPYEQYF; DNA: TGTGCCAGCAGCCTTGGGACAGGGGCGCCCTACGAGCAGTACTTC
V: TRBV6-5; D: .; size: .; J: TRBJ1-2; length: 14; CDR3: CASSEGSSLYGYTF; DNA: TGTGCCAGCAGTGAAGGGTCCAGCCTCTATGGCTACACCTTC
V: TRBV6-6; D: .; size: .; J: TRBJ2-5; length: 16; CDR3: CASSYPLWGAGETQYF; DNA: TGTGCCAGCAGTTACCCCCTCTGGGGGGCAGGGGAGACCCAGTACTTC
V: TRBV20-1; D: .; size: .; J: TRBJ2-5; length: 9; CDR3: CSAKETQYF; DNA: TGCAGTGCAAAAGAGACCCAGTACTTC
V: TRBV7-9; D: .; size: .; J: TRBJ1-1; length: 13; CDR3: CASSLAVGGEAFF; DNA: TGTGCCAGCAGCTTAGCTGTCGGGGGTGAAGCTTTCTTT
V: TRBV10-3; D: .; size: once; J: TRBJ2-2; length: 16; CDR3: CAISESIRVDTGELFF; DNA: TGTGCCATCAGTGAGTCGATCCGGGTGGACACCGGGGAGCTGTTTTTT
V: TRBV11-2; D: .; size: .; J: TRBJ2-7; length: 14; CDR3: CASSFGTGRYEQYF; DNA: TGTGCCAGCAGCTTCGGTACTGGAAGGTACGAGCAGTACTTC
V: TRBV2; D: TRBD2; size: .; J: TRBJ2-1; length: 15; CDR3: CASSDSSGENNEQFF; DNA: TGTGCCAGCAGTGACTCCAGCGGGGAAAACAATGAGCAGTTCTTC
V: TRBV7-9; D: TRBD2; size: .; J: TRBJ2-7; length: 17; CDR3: CASSSLSTSGESYEQYF; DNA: TGTGCCAGCAGCTCTCTCTCGACTAGCGGGGAGTCCTACGAGCAGTACTTC
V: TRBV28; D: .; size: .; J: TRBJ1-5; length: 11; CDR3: CASSPGGPQHF; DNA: TGTGCCAGCAGTCCTGGGGGGCCCCAGCATTTT
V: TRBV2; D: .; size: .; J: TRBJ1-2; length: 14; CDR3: CASSPLGANYGYTF; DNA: TGTGCCAGCAGCCCGTTGGGGGCTAACTATGGCTACACCTTC
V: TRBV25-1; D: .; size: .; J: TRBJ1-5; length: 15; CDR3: CASSGGQGYNQPQHF; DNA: TGTGCCAGTTCTGGGGGGCAGGGGTACAATCAGCCCCAGCATTTT
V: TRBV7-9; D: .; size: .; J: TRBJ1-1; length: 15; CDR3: CASSLAGRGNTEAFF; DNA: TGTGCCAGCAGCTTGGCAGGGAGGGGGAACACTGAAGCTTTCTTT
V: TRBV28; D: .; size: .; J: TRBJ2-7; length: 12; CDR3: CASSSFSYEQYF; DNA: TGTGCCAGCAGTTCCTTCTCCTACGAGCAGTACTTC
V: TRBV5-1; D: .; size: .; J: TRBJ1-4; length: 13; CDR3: CASSLPPDEKLFF; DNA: TGCGCCAGCAGCTTGCCCCCGGATGAAAAACTGTTTTTT
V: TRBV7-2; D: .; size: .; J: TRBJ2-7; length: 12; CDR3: CASSFPGPEQYF; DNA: TGTGCCAGCAGCTTTCCGGGTCCCGAGCAGTACTTC
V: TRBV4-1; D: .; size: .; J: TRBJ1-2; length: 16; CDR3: CASSQEWGEAGYGYTF; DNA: TGCGCCAGCAGCCAAGAATGGGGCGAGGCCGGCTATGGCTACACCTTC
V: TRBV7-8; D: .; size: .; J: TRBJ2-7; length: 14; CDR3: CASSLSATTYEQYF; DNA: TGTGCCAGCAGCTTATCCGCGACTACATACGAGCAGTACTTC
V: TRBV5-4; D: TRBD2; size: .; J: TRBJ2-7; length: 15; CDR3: CASSQVGGAQYEQYF; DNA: TGTGCCAGCAGCCAAGTGGGAGGGGCCCAATACGAGCAGTACTTC
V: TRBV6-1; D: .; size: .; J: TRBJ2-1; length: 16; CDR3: CASSDLGGGGLDEQFF; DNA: TGTGCCAGCAGTGACTTGGGGGGAGGGGGGTTGGATGAGCAGTTCTTC
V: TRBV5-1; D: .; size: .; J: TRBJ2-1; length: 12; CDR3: CASSLVVSEQFF; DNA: TGCGCCAGCAGCTTGGTCGTCAGTGAGCAGTTCTTC
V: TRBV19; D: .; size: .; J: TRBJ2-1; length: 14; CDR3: CASSTRDGYNEQFF; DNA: TGTGCCAGTAGTACCCGGGACGGATACAATGAGCAGTTCTTC
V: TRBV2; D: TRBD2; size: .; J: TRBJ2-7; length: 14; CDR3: CASSEVRGTYEQYF; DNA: TGTGCCAGCAGTGAGGTGCGGGGGACCTACGAGCAGTACTTC
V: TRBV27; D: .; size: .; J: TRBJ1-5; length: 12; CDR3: CASSLGGQPQHF; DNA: TGTGCCAGCAGCCTAGGTGGACAGCCCCAGCATTTT
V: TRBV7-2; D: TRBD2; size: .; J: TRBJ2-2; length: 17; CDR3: CASSFLAGEGNTGELFF; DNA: TGTGCCAGCAGCTTCCTAGCGGGGGAGGGAAACACCGGGGAGCTGTTTTTT
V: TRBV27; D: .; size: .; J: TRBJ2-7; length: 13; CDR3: CASSHGQNYEQYF; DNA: TGTGCCAGCAGCCATGGACAGAACTACGAGCAGTACTTC
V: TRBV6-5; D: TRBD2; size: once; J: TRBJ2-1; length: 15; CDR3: CASRGGDGQYNEQFF; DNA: TGTGCCAGCAGGGGGGGGGACGGCCAATACAATGAGCAGTTCTTC
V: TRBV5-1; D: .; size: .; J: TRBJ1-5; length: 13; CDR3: CASSVTGNQPQHF; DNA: TGCGCCAGCAGCGTGACGGGTAATCAGCCCCAGCATTTT
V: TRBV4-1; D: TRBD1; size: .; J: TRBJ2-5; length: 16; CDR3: CASSQVPGQGVETQYF; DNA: TGCGCCAGCAGCCAAGTTCCGGGACAGGGGGTGGAGACCCAGTACTTC
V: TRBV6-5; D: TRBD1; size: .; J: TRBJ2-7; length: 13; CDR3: CASSIQGALEQYF; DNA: TGTGCCAGCAGCATACAGGGGGCGCTGGAGCAGTACTTC
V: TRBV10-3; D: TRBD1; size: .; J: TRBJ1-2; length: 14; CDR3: CAISESPGGYGYTF; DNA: TGTGCCATCAGTGAGTCGCCAGGGGGCTATGGCTACACCTTC
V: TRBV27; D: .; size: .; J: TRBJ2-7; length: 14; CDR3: CASSLGGTVYEQYF; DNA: TGTGCCAGCAGTTTAGGGGGGACGGTCTACGAGCAGTACTTC
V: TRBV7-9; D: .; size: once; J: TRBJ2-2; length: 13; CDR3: CASSSGPSGELFF; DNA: TGTGCCAGCAGCTCGGGACCGTCCGGGGAGCTGTTTTTT
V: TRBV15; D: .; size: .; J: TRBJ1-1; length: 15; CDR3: CATSRDRTPNTEAFF; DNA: TGTGCCACCAGCAGAGATCGAACACCTAACACTGAAGCTTTCTTT
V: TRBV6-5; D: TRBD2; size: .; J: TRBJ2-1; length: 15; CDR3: CASSFGLAGGDEQFF; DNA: TGTGCCAGCAGTTTCGGACTAGCGGGAGGTGATGAGCAGTTCTTC
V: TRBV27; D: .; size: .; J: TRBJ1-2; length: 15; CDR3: CASSLAQGYYIGYTF; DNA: TGTGCCAGCAGTTTAGCTCAGGGGTACTATATAGGCTACACCTTC
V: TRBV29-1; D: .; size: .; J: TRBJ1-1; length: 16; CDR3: CSVTGGRGWTNTEAFF; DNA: TGCAGCGTGACCGGGGGAAGGGGCTGGACGAACACTGAAGCTTTCTTT
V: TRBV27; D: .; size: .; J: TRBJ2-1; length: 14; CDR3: CASSFSQPNTEQFF; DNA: TGTGCCAGCAGTTTCTCACAGCCGAATACTGAGCAGTTCTTC
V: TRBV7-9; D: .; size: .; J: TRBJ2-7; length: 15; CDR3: CASSLVDPPGYEQYF; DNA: TGTGCCAGCAGCTTAGTCGACCCGCCGGGCTACGAGCAGTACTTC
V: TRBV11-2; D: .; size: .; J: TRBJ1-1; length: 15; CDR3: CASSFNDGEDTEAFF; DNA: TGTGCCAGCAGCTTCAACGACGGGGAGGACACTGAAGCTTTCTTT
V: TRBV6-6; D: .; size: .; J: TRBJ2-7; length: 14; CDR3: CASSRRQSSYEQYF; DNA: TGTGCCAGCAGTCGCCGACAGAGCTCCTACGAGCAGTACTTC
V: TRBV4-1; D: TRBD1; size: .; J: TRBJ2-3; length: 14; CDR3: CASSPGQGKDTQYF; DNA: TGCGCCAGCAGCCCCGGACAGGGCAAAGATACGCAGTATTTT
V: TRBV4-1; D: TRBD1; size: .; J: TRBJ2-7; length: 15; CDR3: CASRPHGTGFDEQYF; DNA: TGCGCCAGCAGACCGCACGGGACAGGCTTCGACGAGCAGTACTTC
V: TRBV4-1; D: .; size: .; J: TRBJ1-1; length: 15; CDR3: CASSQAHRGGTEAFF; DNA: TGCGCCAGCAGCCAAGCCCACCGGGGTGGCACTGAAGCTTTCTTT
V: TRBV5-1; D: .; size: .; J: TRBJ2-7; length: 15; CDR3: CASSPVGASSYEQYF; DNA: TGCGCCAGCAGCCCTGTGGGGGCAAGCTCCTACGAGCAGTACTTC
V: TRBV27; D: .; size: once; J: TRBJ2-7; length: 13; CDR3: CASSKGLLYEQYF; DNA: TGTGCCAGCAGTAAAGGACTTTTATACGAGCAGTACTTC